This section outlines one T cell receptor (beta chain) sequence together with its context. Its matching antigen is unknown. Amplifying from RNA transcripts, the study obtained TCR beta CDR3 regions. First-round RT-PCR with HTBI primers preceded a second-round multiplex PCR. TCRdb re-derived calls from the multiplex PCR reads in MiXCR, one entry per CDR3 protein. This sample has over a million distinct CDR3 sequences, with around a third found just once. This record belongs to a study of Graves' ophthalmopathy and Graves' hyperthyroidism. Study-level background: Researchers classed hyperthyroidism as stable given no ophthalmopathy within 18 months of follow-up. Findings of the study overall: Detection in blood was also observed for most expanded thyroid clonotypes above 0.001 frequency.

Sequenced input: peripheral blood or thyroid tissue (not recorded which). The TCR comes from an adult man with Graves' hyperthyroidism.

This CDR3 is CASSSTGGGSEKLFF. For the CDR3, the DNA is TGCGCCAGCAGCTCGACAGGGGGGGGTAGCGAAAAACTGTTTTTT. The chain links TRBV5-1 to TRBJ1-4, with 9 bases fitting TRBD1. The J segment lost 8 bases and the V segment lost 3 bases, leaving 8 bases of the junction unmatched. This CDR3 is built from 15 residues. Germline lookup yields CDR1 SGHRS and CDR2 YFSETQ.